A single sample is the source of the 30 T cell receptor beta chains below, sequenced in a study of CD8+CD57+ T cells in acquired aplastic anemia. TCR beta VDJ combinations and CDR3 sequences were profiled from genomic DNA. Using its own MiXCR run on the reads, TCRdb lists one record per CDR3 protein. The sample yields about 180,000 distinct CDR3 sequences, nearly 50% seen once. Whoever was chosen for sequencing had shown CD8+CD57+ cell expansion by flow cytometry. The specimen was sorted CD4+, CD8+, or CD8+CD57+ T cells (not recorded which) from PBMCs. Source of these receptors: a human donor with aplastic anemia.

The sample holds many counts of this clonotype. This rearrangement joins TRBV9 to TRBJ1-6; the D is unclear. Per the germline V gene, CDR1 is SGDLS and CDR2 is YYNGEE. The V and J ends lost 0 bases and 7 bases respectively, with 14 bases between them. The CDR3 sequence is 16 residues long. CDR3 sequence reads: CASSVGASGTNSPLHF. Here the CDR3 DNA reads TGTGCCAGCAGCGTAGGAGCCAGTGGCACCAATTCACCCCTCCACTTT.

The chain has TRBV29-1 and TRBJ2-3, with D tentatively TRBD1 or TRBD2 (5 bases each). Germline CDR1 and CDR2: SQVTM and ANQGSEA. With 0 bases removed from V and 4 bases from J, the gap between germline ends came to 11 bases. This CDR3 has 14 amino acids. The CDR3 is CSVEELLGADTQYF. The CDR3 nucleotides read TGCAGCGTTGAAGAGCTACTAGGGGCAGATACGCAGTATTTT.

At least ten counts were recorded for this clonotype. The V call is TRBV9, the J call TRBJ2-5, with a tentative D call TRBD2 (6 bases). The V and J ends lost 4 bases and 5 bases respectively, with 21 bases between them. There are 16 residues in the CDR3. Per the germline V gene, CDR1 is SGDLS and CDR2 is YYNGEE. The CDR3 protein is CASSPQGTHERETQYF. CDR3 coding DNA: TGTGCCAGCAGCCCACAAGGGACTCACGAGAGGGAGACCCAGTACTTC.

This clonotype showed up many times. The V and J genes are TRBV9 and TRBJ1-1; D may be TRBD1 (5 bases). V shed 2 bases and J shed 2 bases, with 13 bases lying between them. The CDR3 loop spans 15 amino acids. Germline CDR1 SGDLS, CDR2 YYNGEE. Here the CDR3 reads CASSVDPGQNTEAFF. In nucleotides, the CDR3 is TGTGCCAGCAGCGTGGACCCGGGGCAAAACACTGAAGCTTTCTTT.

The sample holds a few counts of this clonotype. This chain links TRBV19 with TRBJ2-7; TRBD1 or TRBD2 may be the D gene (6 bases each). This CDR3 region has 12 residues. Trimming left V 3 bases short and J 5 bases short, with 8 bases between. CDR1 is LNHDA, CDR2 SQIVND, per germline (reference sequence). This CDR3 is CASSIGGDEQYF. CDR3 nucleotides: TGTGCCAGTAGTATCGGGGGCGACGAGCAGTACTTC.

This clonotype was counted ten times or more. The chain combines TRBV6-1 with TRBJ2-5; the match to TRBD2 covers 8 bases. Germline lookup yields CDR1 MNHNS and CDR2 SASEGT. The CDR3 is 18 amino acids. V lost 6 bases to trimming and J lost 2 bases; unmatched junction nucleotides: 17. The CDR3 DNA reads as TGTGCCAGCAGCCCCGCACCCCGGGGGGGAACAAGGCAAGAGACCCAGTACTTC. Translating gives CASSPAPRGGTRQETQYF.

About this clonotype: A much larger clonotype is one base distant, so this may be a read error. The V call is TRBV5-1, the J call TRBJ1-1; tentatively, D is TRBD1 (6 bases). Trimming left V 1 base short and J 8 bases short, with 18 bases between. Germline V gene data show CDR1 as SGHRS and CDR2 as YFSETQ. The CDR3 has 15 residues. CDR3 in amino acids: CASSLSPGMRGEAFF. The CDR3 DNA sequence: TGCGCCAGCAGCTTGAGCCCAGGGATGAGGGGGGAAGCTTTCTTT.

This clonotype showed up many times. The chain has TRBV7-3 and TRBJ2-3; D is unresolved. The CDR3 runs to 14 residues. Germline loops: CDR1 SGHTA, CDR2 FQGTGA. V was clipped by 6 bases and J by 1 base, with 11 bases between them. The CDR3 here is CASRSNVGTDTQYF. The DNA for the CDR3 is TGTGCCAGCAGAAGTAACGTCGGCACAGATACGCAGTATTTT.

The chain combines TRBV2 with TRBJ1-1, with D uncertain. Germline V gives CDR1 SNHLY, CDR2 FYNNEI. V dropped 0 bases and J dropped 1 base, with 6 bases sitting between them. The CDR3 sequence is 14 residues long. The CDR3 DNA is TGTGCCAGCAGTGAAGCCTTGCCGAACACTGAAGCTTTCTTT. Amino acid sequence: CASSEALPNTEAFF.

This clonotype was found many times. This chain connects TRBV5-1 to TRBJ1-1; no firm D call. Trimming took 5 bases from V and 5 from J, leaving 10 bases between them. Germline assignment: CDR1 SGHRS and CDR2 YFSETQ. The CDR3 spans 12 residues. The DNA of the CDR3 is TGCGCCAGCAGTGAGGGTGGGACTGAAGCTTTCTTT. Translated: CASSEGGTEAFF.

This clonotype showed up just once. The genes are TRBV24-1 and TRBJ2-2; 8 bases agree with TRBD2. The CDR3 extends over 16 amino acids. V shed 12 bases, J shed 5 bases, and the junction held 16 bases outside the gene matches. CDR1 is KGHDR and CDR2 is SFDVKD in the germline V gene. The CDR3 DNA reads TGTGCCTCTCAGAGGGGGTCCGGGAGGGATACCGGGGAGCTGTTTTTT. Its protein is CASQRGSGRDTGELFF.

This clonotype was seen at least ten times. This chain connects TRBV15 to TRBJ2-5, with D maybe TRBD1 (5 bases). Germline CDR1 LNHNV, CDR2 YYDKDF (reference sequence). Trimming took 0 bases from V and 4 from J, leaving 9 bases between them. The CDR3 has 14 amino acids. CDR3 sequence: CATSRDWQGETQYF. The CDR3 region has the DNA TGTGCCACCAGCAGAGATTGGCAGGGAGAGACCCAGTACTTC.

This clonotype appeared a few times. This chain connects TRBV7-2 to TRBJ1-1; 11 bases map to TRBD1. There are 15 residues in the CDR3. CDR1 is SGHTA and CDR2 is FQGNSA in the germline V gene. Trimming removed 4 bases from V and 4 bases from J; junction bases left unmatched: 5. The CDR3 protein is CASSWTGGGGTEAFF. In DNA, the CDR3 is TGTGCCAGCAGCTGGACAGGGGGCGGGGGCACTGAAGCTTTCTTT. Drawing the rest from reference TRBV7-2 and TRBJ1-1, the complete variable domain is GAGVSQSPSNKVTEKGKDVELRCDPISGHTALYWYRQSLGQGLEFLIYFQGNSAPDKSGLPSDRFSAERTGGSVSTLTIQRTQQEDSAVYLCASSWTGGGGTEAFFGQGTRLTVV.

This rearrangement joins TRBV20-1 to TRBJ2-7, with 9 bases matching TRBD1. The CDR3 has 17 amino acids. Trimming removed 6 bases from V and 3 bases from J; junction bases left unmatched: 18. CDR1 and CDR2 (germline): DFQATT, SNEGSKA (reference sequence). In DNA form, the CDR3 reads TGCAGTGCAAGGATCGGGGGACAGGGTATCGGACGCTACGAGCAGTACTTC. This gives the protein CSARIGGQGIGRYEQYF.

The DNA for the CDR3 is TGCGCCAGCCGCTCCCCCGATTTGTTGCAGGCGAACACCGGGGAGCTGTTTTTT. Amino acid sequence: CASRSPDLLQANTGELFF. The V call is TRBV5-1, the J call TRBJ2-2; D unresolved. The CDR3 totals 18 residues. Per germline, CDR1 SGHRS and CDR2 YFSETQ. Trimming pared 7 bases from V and 0 bases from J, leaving 22 bases between.

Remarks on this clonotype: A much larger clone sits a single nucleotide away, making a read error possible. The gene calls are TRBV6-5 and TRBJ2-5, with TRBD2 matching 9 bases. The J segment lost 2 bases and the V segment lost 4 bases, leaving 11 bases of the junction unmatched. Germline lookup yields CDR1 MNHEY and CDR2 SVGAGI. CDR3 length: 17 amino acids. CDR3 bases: TGTGCCAGCAGTTCAGATCGCCGACTAGCGGCACAAGAGACCCAGTACTTC. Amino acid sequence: CASSSDRRLAAQETQYF.

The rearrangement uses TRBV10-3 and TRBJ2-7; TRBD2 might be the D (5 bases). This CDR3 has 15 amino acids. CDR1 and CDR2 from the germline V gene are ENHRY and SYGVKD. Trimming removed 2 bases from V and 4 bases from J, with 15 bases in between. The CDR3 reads CAISEGRRPSYEQYF. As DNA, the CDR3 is TGTGCCATCAGTGAGGGCCGGAGGCCGTCTTACGAGCAGTACTTC.

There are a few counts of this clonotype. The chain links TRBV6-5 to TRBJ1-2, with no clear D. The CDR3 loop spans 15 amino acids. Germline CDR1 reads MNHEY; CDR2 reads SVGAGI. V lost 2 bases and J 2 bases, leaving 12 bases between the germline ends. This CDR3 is CASSYLAETNYGYTF. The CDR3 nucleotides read TGTGCCAGCAGTTACCTGGCAGAAACAAACTATGGCTACACCTTC.

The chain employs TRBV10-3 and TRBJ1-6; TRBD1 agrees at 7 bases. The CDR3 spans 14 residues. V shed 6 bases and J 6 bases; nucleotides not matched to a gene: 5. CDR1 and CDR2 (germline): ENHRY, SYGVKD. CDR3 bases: TGTGCCATCAGGCCGACAGGGAGTAATTCACCCCTCCACTTT. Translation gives CAIRPTGSNSPLHF.

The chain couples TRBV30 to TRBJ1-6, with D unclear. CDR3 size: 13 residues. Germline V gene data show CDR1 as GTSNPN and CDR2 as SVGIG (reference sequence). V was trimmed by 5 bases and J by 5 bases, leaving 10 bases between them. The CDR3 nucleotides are TGTGCCTGGGCGTGTGGGGATAATTCACCCCTCCACTTT. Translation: CAWACGDNSPLHF.

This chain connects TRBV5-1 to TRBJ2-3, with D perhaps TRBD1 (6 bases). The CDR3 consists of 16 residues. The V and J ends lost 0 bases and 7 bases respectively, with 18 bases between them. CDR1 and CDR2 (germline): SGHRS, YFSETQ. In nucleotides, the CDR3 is TGCGCCAGCAGCTTGGTGGGGGCATCAGTGGGTCATACGCAGTATTTT. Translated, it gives CASSLVGASVGHTQYF.

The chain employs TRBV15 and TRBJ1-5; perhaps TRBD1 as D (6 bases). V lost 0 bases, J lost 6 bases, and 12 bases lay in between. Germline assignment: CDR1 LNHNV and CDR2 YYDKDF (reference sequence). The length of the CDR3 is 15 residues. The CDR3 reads CATSRERGAVQPQHF. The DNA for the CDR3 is TGTGCCACCAGCAGAGAGCGGGGGGCAGTTCAGCCCCAGCATTTT.

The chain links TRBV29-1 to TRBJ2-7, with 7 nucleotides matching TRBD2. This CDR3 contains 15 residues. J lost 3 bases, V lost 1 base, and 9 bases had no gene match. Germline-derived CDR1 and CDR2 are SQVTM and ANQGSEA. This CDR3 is CSVEVMGTINYEQYF. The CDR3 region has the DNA TGCAGCGTTGAAGTGATGGGGACTATAAACTACGAGCAGTACTTC.

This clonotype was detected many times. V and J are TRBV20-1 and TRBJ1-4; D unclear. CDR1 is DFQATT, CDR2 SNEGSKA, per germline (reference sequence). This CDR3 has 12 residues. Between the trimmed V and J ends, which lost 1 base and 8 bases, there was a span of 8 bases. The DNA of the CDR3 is TGCAGTGCTAGAGTGCCGGGCGAAAAACTGTTTTTT. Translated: CSARVPGEKLFF.

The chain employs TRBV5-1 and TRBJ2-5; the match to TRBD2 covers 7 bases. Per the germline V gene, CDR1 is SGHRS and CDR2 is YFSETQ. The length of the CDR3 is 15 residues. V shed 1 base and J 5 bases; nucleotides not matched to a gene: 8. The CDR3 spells CASSLSLAVGETQYF. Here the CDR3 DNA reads TGCGCCAGCAGCTTGTCTCTAGCGGTTGGGGAGACCCAGTACTTC.

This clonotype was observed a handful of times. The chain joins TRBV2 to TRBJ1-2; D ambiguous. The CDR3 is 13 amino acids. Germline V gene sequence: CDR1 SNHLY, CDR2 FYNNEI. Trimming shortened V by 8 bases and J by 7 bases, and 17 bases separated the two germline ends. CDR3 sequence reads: CASGRSGSLGYTF. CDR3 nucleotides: TGTGCCAGCGGTCGATCAGGTTCCCTTGGCTACACCTTC.

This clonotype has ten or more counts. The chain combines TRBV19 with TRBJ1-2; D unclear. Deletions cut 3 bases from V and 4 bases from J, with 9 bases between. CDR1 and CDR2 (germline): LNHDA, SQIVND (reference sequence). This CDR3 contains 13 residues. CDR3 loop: CASSILRPYGYTF. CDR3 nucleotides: TGTGCCAGTAGTATTCTCAGACCCTATGGCTACACCTTC.

The CDR3 loop reads CASSLSSPLHF. The CDR3 nucleotides read TGTGCCAGCAGTCTCAGTTCACCCCTCCACTTT. The V and J genes are TRBV2 and TRBJ1-6, with D hard to call. Germline V CDR1 and CDR2: SNHLY, FYNNEI. The CDR3 is 11 residues long. Trimming took 5 bases from V and 9 from J, leaving 5 bases between them.

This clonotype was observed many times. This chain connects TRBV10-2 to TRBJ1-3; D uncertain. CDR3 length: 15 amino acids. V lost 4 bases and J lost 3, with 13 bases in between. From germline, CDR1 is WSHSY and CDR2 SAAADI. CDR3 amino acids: CASSAPSLDGNTIYF. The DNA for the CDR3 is TGCGCCAGCAGTGCCCCATCGCTCGATGGAAACACCATATATTTT.

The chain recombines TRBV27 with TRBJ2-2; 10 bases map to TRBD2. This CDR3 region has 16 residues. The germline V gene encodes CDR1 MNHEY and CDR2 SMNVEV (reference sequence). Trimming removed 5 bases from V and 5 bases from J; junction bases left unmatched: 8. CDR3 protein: CASSPLAGAGTGELFF. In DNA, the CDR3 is TGTGCCAGCAGTCCCCTAGCGGGGGCGGGGACCGGGGAGCTGTTTTTT.